What follows describes a single T cell receptor beta chain. Its specificity is unknown. The length of the CDR3 is 18 residues. Unmatched junction bases numbered 15, after V lost 4 bases and J lost 3 bases. CDR1 and CDR2 (germline): SGHTS, YDEGEE. This record comes from a study of T cell responses to AZD1222 COVID-19 vaccine. Overall study findings and caveats: Spike-specific TCR repertoires showed rising breadth and depth after two AZD1222 doses. Only a handful of AZD1222 recipients, roughly six in all, had baseline seropositivity. Clonal diversity may have been underestimated in mostly white British donors. Unmutated variant regions are reportedly targeted by nearly half of spike-specific TCRs.

Repertoires were generated with immunoSEQ multiplex PCR, while TCRdb's copy carries only in-frame clones and drops some. The sample consists of about 130,000 clones, 89% of them appearing once. The sequences come from peripheral blood, collected on day 0 of AZD1222 vaccination. The V gene is TRBV5-8, the J gene TRBJ2-3, with TRBD2 matching over 9 bases. The sequence was collected from an adult in good health. CDR3 loop: CASSGPTSGTWGTDTQYF. Written as DNA, the CDR3 is TGTGCCAGCAGCGGTCCGACTAGCGGCACCTGGGGGACAGATACGCAGTATTTT.